This TCR beta chain was sequenced in a study of cytomegalovirus exposure and HLA in healthy donors. Study-wide points: The authors reported that TCR beta sequences could predict HLA-A and HLA-B alleles. These predictions were accurate for most subjects in the first cohort.

The PCR employed 60 Vbeta primers together with 13 Jbeta primers. Produced via immunoSEQ multiplex PCR; TCRdb's table is partial and in-frame only. Counted here are about 160,000 clones, 65% to 85% occurring once; the ten biggest clones make up around 6.5%. Germline-derived CDR1 and CDR2 are SGDLS and YYNGEE. The CDR3 length is 14 residues. As concerns this clone: Antigen: not known.

The origin of this receptor is a male donor in good health and CMV-seropositive. This chain joins TRBV9 and TRBJ2-5, with 9 bases lining up with TRBD1. The assigned J gene may be wrong: the sequence end matches TRBJ2-7 better. Input material: PBMCs. CDR3 in amino acids: CASSAQGQGYEQYF. DNA of the CDR3: TGTGCCAGCAGCGCCCAGGGACAGGGATACGAGCAGTACTTC.